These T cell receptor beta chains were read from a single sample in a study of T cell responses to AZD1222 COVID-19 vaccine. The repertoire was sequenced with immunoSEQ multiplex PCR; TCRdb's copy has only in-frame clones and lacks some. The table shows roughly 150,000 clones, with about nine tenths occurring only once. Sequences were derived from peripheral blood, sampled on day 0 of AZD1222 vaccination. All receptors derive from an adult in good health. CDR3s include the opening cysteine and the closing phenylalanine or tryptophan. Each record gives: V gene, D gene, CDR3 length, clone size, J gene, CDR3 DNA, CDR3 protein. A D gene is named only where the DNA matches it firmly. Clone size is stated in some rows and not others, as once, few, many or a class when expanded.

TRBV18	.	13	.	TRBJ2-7	TGTGCCAGCTCACCCTCTGGCGGTTACGAGCAGTACTTC	CASSPSGGYEQYF
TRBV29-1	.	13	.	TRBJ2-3	TGCAGCGTTGAAATAGGGGCTGCAGATACGCAGTATTTT	CSVEIGAADTQYF
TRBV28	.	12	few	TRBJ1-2	TGTGCCAGCAGTTGGTCCGGGAGCGGCTACACCTTC	CASSWSGSGYTF
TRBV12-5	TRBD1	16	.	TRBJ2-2	TGTGCTAGTGCTACCACTGGACAGGGCGGCACCGGGGAGCTGTTTTTT	CASATTGQGGTGELFF
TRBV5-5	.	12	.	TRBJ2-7	TGTGCCAGCACCCATAGCTCCTACGAGCAGTACTTC	CASTHSSYEQYF
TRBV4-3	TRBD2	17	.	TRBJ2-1	TGCGCCAGCAGCCAAGAGGCCGGGGGGCTAGCGGGATACGGGCAGTTCTTC	CASSQEAGGLAGYGQFF
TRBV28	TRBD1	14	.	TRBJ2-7	TGTGCCAGCAGTTTAGGGACAGGGGCCTACGAGCAGTACTTC	CASSLGTGAYEQYF
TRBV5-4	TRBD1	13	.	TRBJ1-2	TGTGCCAGCAGCGAGGGACAGCGTTATGGCTACACCTTC	CASSEGQRYGYTF
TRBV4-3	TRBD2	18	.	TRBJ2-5	TGCGCCAGCAGCCAAGATACAAACGGCGGGAGTTGGGGAGAGACCCAGTACTTC	CASSQDTNGGSWGETQYF
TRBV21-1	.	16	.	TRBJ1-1	TGTGCCAGCAGCAGAGGGACAGGCGCTATGAACACTGAAGCTTTCTTT	CASSRGTGAMNTEAFF
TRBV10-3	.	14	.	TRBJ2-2	TGTGCCATCAGTATTGGGACTTCCACCGGGGAGCTGTTTTTT	CAISIGTSTGELFF
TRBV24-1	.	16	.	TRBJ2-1	TGTGCCACCAGTGATCCTGCAGTCCCCGCGGCCAATGAGCAGTTCTTC	CATSDPAVPAANEQFF
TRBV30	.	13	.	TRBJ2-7	TGTGCCTGGAGTGTTCTCGACAGCTCTGAGCAGTACTTC	CAWSVLDSSEQYF
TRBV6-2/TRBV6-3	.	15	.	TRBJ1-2	TGTGCCAGCAGTTACTCGTCACCAGCAGGCTATGGCTACACCTTC	CASSYSSPAGYGYTF
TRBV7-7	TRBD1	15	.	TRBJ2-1	TGTGCTAGCAGCTTGGGGGGACAGGGGCGTAATGAGCAGTTCTTC	CASSLGGQGRNEQFF
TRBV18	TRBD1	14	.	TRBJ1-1	TGTGCCAGCTCACCCGACAGGGGGCTAGATGAAGCTTTCTTT	CASSPDRGLDEAFF
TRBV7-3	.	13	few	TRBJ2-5	TGTGCCAGCAGCTCATCCAGGCAAGAGACCCAGTACTTC	CASSSSRQETQYF
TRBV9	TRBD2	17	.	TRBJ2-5	TGTGCCAGCAGCGTAGATGGACTAGCGGGGTTAAAAGAGACCCAGTACTTC	CASSVDGLAGLKETQYF
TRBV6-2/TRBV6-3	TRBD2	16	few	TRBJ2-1	TGTGCCAGCAGTTACTCGATCACTAGCGGGCTGAATGAGCAGTTCTTC	CASSYSITSGLNEQFF
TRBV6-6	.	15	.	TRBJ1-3	TGTGCCAGCAGTCGGACCACTGAGTCTGGAAACACCATATATTTT	CASSRTTESGNTIYF
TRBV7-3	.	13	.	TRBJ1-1	TGTGCCAGCAGCTCCGACGGCAGGGCGGGAGCTTTCTTT	CASSSDGRAGAFF
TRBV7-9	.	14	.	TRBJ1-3	TGTGCCAGCAGGGAGGCGATCTCTGGAAACACCATATATTTT	CASREAISGNTIYF
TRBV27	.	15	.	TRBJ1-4	TGTGCCAGCAGTTTATATTTGGGGGCTGGTGAAAAACTGTTTTTT	CASSLYLGAGEKLFF
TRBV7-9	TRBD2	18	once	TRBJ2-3	TGTGCCAGCAGCACGACTAGCGGGAGGGCCCTATCCACAGATACGCAGTATTTT	CASSTTSGRALSTDTQYF
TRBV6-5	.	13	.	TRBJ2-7	TGTGCCAGCAGTCAAACGAGTTCCTACGAGCAGTACTTC	CASSQTSSYEQYF
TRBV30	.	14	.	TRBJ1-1	TGTGCCTGGAGTGTACGGGGGGGAACCACTGAAGCTTTCTTT	CAWSVRGGTTEAFF
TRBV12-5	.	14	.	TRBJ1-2	TGTGCTAGTGGTTTGGGCAGCACCCTGGCGGGCTACACCTTC	CASGLGSTLAGYTF
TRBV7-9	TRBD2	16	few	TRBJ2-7	TGTGCCAGCAGCTCGGGTGGGTCGAGCGGGAGTAACGAGCAGTACTTC	CASSSGGSSGSNEQYF
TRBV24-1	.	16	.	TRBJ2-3	TGTGCCACCAGTGATCCACTGGCGGGTTCCACAGATACGCAGTATTTT	CATSDPLAGSTDTQYF
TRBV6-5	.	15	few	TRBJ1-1	TGTGCCAGCAGTTACCGGGACCCCCGGGACACTGAAGCTTTCTTT	CASSYRDPRDTEAFF
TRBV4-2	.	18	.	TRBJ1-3	TGTGCCAGCAGCCAAGCGGCGAAGAGGGGGGGTGCAGGAAACACCATATATTTT	CASSQAAKRGGAGNTIYF